Shown below are 2 T cell receptor beta chains from a single sample sequenced in a study of blood T cell repertoires in COVID-19. The protocol was immunoSEQ multiplex PCR, while the TCRdb copy is restricted to in-frame clones and leaves out a portion. The sample yields about 360,000 clones, less than 90% seen once. The specimen sequenced was peripheral blood. All receptors derive from a woman in her fifties or sixties with COVID-19, enrolled during active disease.

This rearrangement joins TRBV9 to TRBJ2-3, with TRBD2 identical over 7 bases. The V gene end was trimmed by 3 bases and the J gene end by 5 bases; junction bases not matched to a gene: 9. The germline V gene encodes CDR1 SGDLS and CDR2 YYNGEE. CDR3 length: 15 residues. The CDR3 loop is CASSDAGVPGDTQYF. The CDR3 DNA is TGTGCCAGCAGCGACGCGGGGGTCCCGGGAGATACGCAGTATTTT. The variable domain in full, with the rest retrieved from reference TRBV9 and TRBJ2-3, is DSGVTQTPKHLITATGQRVTLRCSPRSGDLSVYWYQQSLDQGLQFLIQYYNGEERAKGNILERFSAQQFPDLHSELNLSSLELGDSALYFCASSDAGVPGDTQYFGPGTRLTVL.

The chain joins TRBV4-1 to TRBJ2-7; 11 bases are shared with TRBD1. Germline V gene lookup returns CDR1 MGHRA and CDR2 YSYEKL. The length of the CDR3 is 15 residues. With V trimmed by 3 bases and J by 2 bases, 3 bases remained unmatched. The DNA of the CDR3 is TGCGCCAGCAGCCAGGGACAGGGGGTAACCTACGAGCAGTACTTC. It codes for CASSQGQGVTYEQYF.